This TCR beta chain came from a study of cytomegalovirus exposure and HLA in healthy donors (dated by TCRdb to the late 2010s). Notes on the research overall: An earlier analysis of 587 of the donors reported 250 to 300 Gb of sequence data and 95 million to 130 million unique TCR beta sequences obtained from some 170 million T cells. An early release covering just under 650 HLA-typed donors comprised 250 to 350 gigabases of sequencing data and tens of millions of unique TCR sequences. Of the 350 to 400 genotyped donors, about 80% fell in the genetic ancestry cluster associated with self-reported Caucasian donors. The aim of the study was to test whether cataloging public T cell receptors could identify signatures of past pathogen exposure. The T cell repertoires of about 700 subjects were profiled by immunosequencing and related to cytomegalovirus serostatus. In addition to the first cohort of around 670 subjects, a separate validation cohort of 100 to 150 different subjects was used. The study combined high-throughput TCR immunosequencing, statistical association of individual TCRs with disease status, and machine learning to predict cytomegalovirus infection status. To study patterns of TCR occurrence, a later analysis re-analyzed previously published TCR beta repertoires from 650 to 750 donors and added high-resolution HLA genotyping. Rather than drawing on any new phenotypic data, the later analysis identified candidate immune exposures from TCR beta sequences and the way those sequences occurred across donors. To decide whether each TCR beta V gene segment behaved as functional or pseudogenic, an earlier analysis of several hundred of the donors relied on high-throughput TCR beta sequencing. Alongside the repertoire data, information on donor age, sex, ethnicity and CMV serostatus was compiled. A later genetic analysis took genome-wide SNP genotypes for about 55% of the roughly 670 donors and used that subset as a discovery cohort. All discovery cohort repertoires had been generated on a single sequencing platform. Class I and class II HLA loci were covered by the typing at four-digit resolution. The number of donors typed differed by locus, with roughly 629-640 for A, B, C, DRB1 and DQB1, around 520 for DQA1, 600 to 610 for DPA1, and 400 to 490 for DPB1. Four or five DR-DQ haplotypes were handled as single units for association and clustering because linkage in the cohort was strong. Across approximately 420 genotyped donors of the cohort, an average of about 220,000 unique TCR beta nucleotide sequences per donor were sequenced, and roughly 17% of those sequences were non-productive. Overall study outcomes, separate from this receptor: According to the authors, the approach could potentially be generalized to other disease states and immunological phenotypes. Several of the top co-occurrence clusters appeared to be linked to parvovirus B19, influenza, CMV and Epstein-Barr virus, according to a later analysis. An association between a missense DCLRE1C variant and V-gene and J-gene trimming of TCR beta chains was found in a later genetic analysis and replicated in an independent cohort. An earlier analysis of 450 to 750 of the donors showed that most TCR beta V segments appeared in productive rearrangements either about 90% or about 30% of the time, which broadly matched IMGT annotations. A few of the identified cytomegalovirus-associated TCR beta chains were confirmed in vitro to be specific for cytomegalovirus antigens. The earlier analysis of 587 of the donors excluded some 15 rarely observed V segments, including chromosome 9 orphons, because counts were too low. A further reported finding was that TCR beta sequences accurately predicted the HLA-A and HLA-B alleles for most subjects in the first cohort. Correlated functional status among segregating V segments might reflect linkage disequilibrium, but an unknown experimental factor could not be ruled out. Assigning TCR associations to individual alleles was difficult when HLA alleles, especially DR and DQ, strongly co-occurred. HLA typing was unavailable for some donors at each locus, so association tests used only the typed subset. At a false discovery rate of 0.05, a later analysis linked around 15,000 TCR beta sequences to specific HLA alleles. In a later analysis, TCR association rates were found to vary across HLA loci, with the most associated TCRs seen for DRB1 alleles and the fewest for HLA-C alleles. Because the 87-base-pair reads could not distinguish some IMGT-functional V segments, including TRBV6-2 and TRBV6-3, those segments were excluded. A cluster of highly shared sequence variants was judged likely to represent a technical artifact of the sequencing pipeline. The study listed approximately 150 TCR beta chains as associated with cytomegalovirus. A later analysis found that HLA-associated TCR beta chains were more clonally expanded and had lower generation probabilities than equally common non-associated chains. The only immune exposure information available for the cohort was CMV serostatus. This cohort had only TCR beta chains sequenced, and the lack of alpha or paired-chain data limited which features could be detected. Presence/absence analyses assumed roughly uniform sequencing depth across donors, an assumption that may not hold. According to a later genetic analysis, donors in an Asian-associated ancestry cluster had fewer N-insertions in productive TCRs than the approximately 610-donor mean. According to a later analysis, most CMV-associated TCR beta chains appeared to be HLA-restricted, and the HLA associations seemed to be driven largely by CMV exposure. Across donors, most TCR sequences were observed very rarely, whereas some public TCRs were present in many individuals. The classifier was reported to diagnose cytomegalovirus status with high specificity and sensitivity in both the original and validation cohorts.

Remarks on this clone: No antigen is known for it. No much larger clone is present one base from it, and per-base qualities are unavailable.

Library preparation employed the immunoSEQ multiplex PCR assay. A mixture of 60 forward primers for TCR Vbeta segments and 13 reverse primers for TCR Jbeta segments was used in the multiplex PCR. A multiplex PCR assay on genomic DNA amplified the CDR3 region of rearranged TCR beta genes. Amplified TCR beta libraries were sequenced as 87-base-pair reads on the Illumina HiSeq System. Per the original workflow: In a later analysis, some 80 million unique TCR beta chains were counted across the roughly 700 repertoires, and roughly 11 million of these chains were shared by at least two donors. Raw reads were error-corrected and collapsed into unique sequences by a nearest-neighbor algorithm in which closely related sequences were merged to remove PCR and sequencing errors. CDR3 sequences were aligned to IMGT reference sequences to assign V, D and J gene segments. Each retained sequence needed at least a six-nucleotide match to both a V gene segment and a J gene segment. A rearrangement was called productive if the CDR3 had no stop codons and remained in frame with V and J, and every other rearrangement was called non-productive. Following IMGT convention, CDR3 was defined as the stretch from the second conserved V-encoded cysteine to the conserved J-encoded phenylalanine. The earlier analysis of more than 450 of the donors excluded sequences that lacked an unambiguous match to a single V gene segment. An earlier analysis of almost 600 of the donors classified V segments as functional when productive rearrangements were above 56.7% and as segregating when the standard deviation between donors was above 5%. To diagnose cytomegalovirus status from the catalog of TCR beta chain sequences, a statistical classification framework was built. A later analysis assigned V and J genes by comparing TCR nucleotide sequences with IMGT/GENE-DB human TR gene sequences. The TCRdist pipeline was used in a later analysis to assign CDR3 sequences and most-parsimonious VDJ recombination scenarios. In a later analysis, each TCR beta chain was defined by its CDR3 amino acid sequence together with its V-gene family, and reads without a unique V-gene family were excluded. As a way to deal with suspected cross-contamination and a sequencing artifact, a later analysis dropped roughly 620 nucleotide sequences that were highly shared and had low generation probability. In a later analysis, a clonal expansion index was calculated for each public chain from normalized within-repertoire ranks of inferred template counts. A later analysis computed generation probabilities with a VDJ recombination model fitted to out-of-frame rearrangements, and checked the results against IGoR. In a later analysis, TCR-TCR, TCR-HLA and TCR-CMV co-occurrence was scored with hypergeometric tests, and a repertoire-size bias correction was applied to TCR pairs. In a later analysis, false discovery rates were estimated by permuting HLA or CMV assignments 20 times. A later analysis grouped co-occurring TCRs with DBSCAN, adding TCRdist sequence similarity when clustering within HLA-allele-positive subsets. Co-occurrence clustering excluded repertoires with fewer than 30,000 or more than 120,000 public chains, plus five with anomalous nucleotide sharing. Not all clones reach the TCRdb copy of this immuneACCESS table, which keeps in-frame sequences only. Checked studies attribute under half of the gap to unresolved V genes and leave the rest unexplained. That table is the source of V, J and clone size, and D and trimming were worked out from the DNA. This sample has roughly 120,000 clones in its table, and 9% to 10% of those were observed once. Of the sample, roughly 3% is held by the ten largest clones.

The cohort comprised around 700 healthy bone marrow donors. At the time of sampling, all cohort members were nominally healthy, though unrecorded immune exposures were likely present. The donor was CMV seronegative and belonged to the group of around 350 seronegative cohort members. Every donor gave a peripheral blood sample, and the peripheral blood mononuclear cells from that sample were used for TCR beta sequencing. Genomic DNA was extracted from the blood cell samples with the Qiagen DNeasy Blood Extraction Kit. Relative to germline, V is missing 2 bases and J is missing 0 bases, with 1 base of the junction outside any gene match. The germline V gene yields SGHRS for CDR1 and YFSETQ for CDR2. The CDR3 spans 14 residues, from the cysteine through the phenylalanine. Left in the record is the CDR3 DNA by itself, 42 bases read in frame from the first base.

The clonotype was recovered from a man in his thirties or forties in good health and CMV-seronegative. Input material: PBMCs. The rearranged segments are TRBV5-1 and TRBJ2-5; 7 bases in the junction line up with TRBD1. CDR3 protein: CASSLQGNQETQYF. The DNA sequence is TGCGCCAGCAGCTTACAGGGGAACCAAGAGACCCAGTACTTC.